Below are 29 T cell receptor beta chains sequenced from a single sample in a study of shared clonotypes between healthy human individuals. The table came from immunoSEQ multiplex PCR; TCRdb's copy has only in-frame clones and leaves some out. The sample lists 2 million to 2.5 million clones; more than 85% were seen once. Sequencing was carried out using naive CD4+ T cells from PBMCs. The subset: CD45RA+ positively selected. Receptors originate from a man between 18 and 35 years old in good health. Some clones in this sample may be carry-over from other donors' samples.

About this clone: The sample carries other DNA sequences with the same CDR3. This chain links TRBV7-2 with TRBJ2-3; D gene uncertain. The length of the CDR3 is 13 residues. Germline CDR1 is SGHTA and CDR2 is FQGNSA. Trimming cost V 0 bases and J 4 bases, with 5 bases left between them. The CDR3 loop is CASSLAGPDTQYF. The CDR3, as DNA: TGTGCCAGCAGCTTAGCGGGCCCAGATACGCAGTATTTT.

The CDR3 bases are TGCAGCGTTGTTGAGGGAGATAATTCACCCCTCCACTTT. Its translation: CSVVEGDNSPLHF. This rearrangement joins TRBV29-1 to TRBJ1-6; D gene uncertain. Trimming cost V 4 bases and J 5 bases, with 9 bases left between them. CDR1 is SQVTM, CDR2 ANQGSEA, per germline. The length of the CDR3 is 13 residues.

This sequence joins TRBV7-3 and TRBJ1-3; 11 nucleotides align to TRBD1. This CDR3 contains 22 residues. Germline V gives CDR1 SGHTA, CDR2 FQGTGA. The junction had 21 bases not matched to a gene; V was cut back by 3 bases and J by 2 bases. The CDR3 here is CASSFPTRGQGAHESPGNTIYF. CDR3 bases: TGTGCCAGCAGCTTCCCAACCAGAGGACAGGGGGCCCACGAATCCCCTGGAAACACCATATATTTT.

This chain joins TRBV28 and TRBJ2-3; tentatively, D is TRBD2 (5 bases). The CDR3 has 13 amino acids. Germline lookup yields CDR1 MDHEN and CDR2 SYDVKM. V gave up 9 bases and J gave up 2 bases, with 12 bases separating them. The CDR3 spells CASDGVLTDTQYF. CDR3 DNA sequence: TGTGCCAGTGACGGGGTTCTCACAGATACGCAGTATTTT.

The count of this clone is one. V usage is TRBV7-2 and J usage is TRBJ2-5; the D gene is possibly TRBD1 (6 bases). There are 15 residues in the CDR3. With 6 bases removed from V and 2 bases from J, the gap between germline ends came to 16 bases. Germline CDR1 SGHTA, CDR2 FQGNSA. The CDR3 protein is CASRAPQGWQETQYF. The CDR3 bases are TGTGCCAGCAGAGCACCACAGGGATGGCAAGAGACCCAGTACTTC.

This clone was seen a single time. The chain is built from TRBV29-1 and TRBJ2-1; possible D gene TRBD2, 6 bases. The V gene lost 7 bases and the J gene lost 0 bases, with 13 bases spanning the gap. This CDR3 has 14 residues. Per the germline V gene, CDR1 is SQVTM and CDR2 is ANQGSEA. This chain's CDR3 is CSGKRGSSYNEQFF. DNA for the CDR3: TGCAGCGGTAAACGGGGGAGCTCCTACAATGAGCAGTTCTTC.

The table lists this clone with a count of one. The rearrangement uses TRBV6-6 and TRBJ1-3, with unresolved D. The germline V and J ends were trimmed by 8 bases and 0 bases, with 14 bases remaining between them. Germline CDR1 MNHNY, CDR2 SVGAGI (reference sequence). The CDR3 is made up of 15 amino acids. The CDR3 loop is CASRPDRISGNTIYF. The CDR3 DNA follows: TGTGCCAGCCGCCCTGACCGAATCTCTGGAAACACCATATATTTT.

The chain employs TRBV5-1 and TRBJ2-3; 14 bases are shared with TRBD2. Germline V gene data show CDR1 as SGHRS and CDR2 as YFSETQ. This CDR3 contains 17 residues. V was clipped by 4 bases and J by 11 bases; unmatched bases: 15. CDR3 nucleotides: TGCGCCAGCAGCCCGGGGACTAGCGGGAGAGCTGGTTTAAAGCAGTATTTT. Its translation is CASSPGTSGRAGLKQYF.

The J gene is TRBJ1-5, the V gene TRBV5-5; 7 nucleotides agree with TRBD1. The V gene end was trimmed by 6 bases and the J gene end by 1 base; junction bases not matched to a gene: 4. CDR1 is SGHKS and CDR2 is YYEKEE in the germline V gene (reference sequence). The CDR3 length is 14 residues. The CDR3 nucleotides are TGTGCCAGCACCATGGGACAGAGCAATCAGCCCCAGCATTTT. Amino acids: CASTMGQSNQPQHF. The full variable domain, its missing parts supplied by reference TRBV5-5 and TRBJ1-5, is DAGVTQSPTHLIKTRGQQVTLRCSPISGHKSVSWYQQVLGQGPQFIFQYYEKEERGRGNFPDRFSARQFPNYSSELNVNALLLGDSALYLCASTMGQSNQPQHFGDGTRLSIL.

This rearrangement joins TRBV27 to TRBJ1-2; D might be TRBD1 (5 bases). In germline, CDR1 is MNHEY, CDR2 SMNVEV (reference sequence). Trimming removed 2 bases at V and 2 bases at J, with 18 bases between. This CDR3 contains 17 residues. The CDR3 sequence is CASSLPRTIFGNYGYTF. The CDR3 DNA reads TGTGCCAGCAGTTTACCCCGGACAATTTTTGGGAACTATGGCTACACCTTC.

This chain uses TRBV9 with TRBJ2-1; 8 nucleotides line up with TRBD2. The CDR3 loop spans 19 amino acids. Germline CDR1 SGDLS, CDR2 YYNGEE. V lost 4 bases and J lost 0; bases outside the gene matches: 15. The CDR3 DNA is TGTGCCAGCAGCCGATCTGGCAGTCTCGGGAGGGCCTCCTACAATGAGCAGTTCTTC. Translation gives CASSRSGSLGRASYNEQFF.

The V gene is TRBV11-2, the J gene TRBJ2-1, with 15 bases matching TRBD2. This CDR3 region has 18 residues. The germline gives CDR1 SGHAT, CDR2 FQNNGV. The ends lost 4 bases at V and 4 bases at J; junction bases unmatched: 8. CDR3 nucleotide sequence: TGTGCCAGCAGCTCCCTGGGACTAGCGGGAGGTTATTACAATGAGCAGTTCTTC. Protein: CASSSLGLAGGYYNEQFF.

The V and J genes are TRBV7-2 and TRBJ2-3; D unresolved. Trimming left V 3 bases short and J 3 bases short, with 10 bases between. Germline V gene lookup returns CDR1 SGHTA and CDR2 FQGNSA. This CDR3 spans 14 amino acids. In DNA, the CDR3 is TGTGCCAGCAGCTTCGACCTGGGAACAGATACGCAGTATTTT. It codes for CASSFDLGTDTQYF.

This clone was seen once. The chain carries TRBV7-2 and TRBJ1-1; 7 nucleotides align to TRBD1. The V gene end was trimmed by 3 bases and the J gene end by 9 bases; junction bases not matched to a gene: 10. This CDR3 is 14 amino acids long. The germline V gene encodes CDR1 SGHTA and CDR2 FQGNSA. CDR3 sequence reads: CASSFLDRPEKAFF. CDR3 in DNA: TGTGCCAGCAGCTTTTTGGACAGGCCAGAAAAAGCTTTCTTT.

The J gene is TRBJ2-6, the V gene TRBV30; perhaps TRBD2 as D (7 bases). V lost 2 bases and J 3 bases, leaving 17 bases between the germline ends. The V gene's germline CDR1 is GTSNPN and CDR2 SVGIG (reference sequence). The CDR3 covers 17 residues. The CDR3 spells CAWSFGGLQGGANVLTF. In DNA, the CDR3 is TGTGCCTGGAGTTTCGGGGGGCTACAAGGTGGGGCCAACGTCCTGACTTTC.

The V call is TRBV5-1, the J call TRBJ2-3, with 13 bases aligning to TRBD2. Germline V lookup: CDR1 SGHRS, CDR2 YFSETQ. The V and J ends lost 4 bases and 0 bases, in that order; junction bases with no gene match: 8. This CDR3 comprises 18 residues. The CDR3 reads CASSGGTSGITSTDTQYF. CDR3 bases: TGCGCCAGCAGCGGAGGGACTAGCGGGATTACTAGCACAGATACGCAGTATTTT.

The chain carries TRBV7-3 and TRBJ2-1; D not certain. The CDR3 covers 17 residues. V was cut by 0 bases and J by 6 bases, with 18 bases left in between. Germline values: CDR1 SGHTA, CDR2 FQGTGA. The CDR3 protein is CASSLTSPGSSPNEQFF. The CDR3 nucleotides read TGTGCCAGCAGCTTAACGTCCCCAGGTTCGTCTCCCAATGAGCAGTTCTTC.

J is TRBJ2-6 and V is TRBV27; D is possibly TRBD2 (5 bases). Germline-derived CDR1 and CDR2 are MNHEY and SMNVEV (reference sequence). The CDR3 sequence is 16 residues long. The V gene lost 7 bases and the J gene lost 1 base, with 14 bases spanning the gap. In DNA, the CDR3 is TGTGCCAGCACCCCTCACCCGGGGTCTGGGGCCAACGTCCTGACTTTC. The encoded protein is CASTPHPGSGANVLTF.

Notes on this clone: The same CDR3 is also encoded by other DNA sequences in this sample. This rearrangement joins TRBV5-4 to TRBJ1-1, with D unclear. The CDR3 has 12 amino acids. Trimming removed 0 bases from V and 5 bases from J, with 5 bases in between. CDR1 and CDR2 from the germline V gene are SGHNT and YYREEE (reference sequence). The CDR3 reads CASSLVGTEAFF. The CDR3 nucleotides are TGTGCCAGCAGCTTGGTGGGGACTGAAGCTTTCTTT.

The CDR3 sequence: CAWGQGGYGYTF. The CDR3 nucleotides read TGTGCCTGGGGACAGGGGGGTTATGGCTACACCTTC. The V and J genes are TRBV30 and TRBJ1-2; 10 bases are a match to TRBD1. The CDR3 has 12 amino acids. Germline V CDR1 and CDR2: GTSNPN, SVGIG (reference sequence). Trimming removed 5 bases from V and 5 bases from J; junction bases left unmatched: 2.

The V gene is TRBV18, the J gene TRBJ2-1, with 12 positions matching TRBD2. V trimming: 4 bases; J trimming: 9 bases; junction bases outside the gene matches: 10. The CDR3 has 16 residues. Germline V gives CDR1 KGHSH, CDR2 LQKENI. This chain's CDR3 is CASSLTLAGGEGEQFF. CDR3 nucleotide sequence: TGTGCCAGCTCACTTACTCTAGCGGGAGGGGAAGGTGAGCAGTTCTTC.

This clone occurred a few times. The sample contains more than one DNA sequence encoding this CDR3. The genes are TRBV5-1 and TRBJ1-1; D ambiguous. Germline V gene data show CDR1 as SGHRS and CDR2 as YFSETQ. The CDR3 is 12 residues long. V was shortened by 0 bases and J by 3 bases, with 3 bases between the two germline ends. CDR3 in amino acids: CASSLGDTEAFF. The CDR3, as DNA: TGCGCCAGCAGCTTGGGGGACACTGAAGCTTTCTTT. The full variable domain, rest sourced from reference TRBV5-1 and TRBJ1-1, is KAGVTQTPRYLIKTRGQQVTLSCSPISGHRSVSWYQQTPGQGLQFLFEYFSETQRNKGNFPGRFSGRQFSNSRSEMNVSTLELGDSALYLCASSLGDTEAFFGQGTRLTVV.

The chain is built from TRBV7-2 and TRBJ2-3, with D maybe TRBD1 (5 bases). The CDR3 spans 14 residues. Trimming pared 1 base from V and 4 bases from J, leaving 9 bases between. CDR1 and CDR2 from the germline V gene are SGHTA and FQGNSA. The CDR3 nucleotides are TGTGCCAGCAGCTTAGGGGGCCGCCCAGATACGCAGTATTTT. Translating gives CASSLGGRPDTQYF.

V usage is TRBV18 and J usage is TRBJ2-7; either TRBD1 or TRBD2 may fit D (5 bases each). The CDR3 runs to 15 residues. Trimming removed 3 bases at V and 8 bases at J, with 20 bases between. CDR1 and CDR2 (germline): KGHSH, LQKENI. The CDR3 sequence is CASSPDIPGPGKQYF. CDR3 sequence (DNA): TGTGCCAGCTCACCCGACATTCCGGGACCGGGGAAGCAGTACTTC.

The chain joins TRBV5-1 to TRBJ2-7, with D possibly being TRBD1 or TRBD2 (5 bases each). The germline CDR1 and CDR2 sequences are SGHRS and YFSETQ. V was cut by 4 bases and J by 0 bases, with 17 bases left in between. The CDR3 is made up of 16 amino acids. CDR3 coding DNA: TGCGCCAGCAGCCAACCTGGGCTAGGGACCTCCTACGAGCAGTACTTC. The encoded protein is CASSQPGLGTSYEQYF.

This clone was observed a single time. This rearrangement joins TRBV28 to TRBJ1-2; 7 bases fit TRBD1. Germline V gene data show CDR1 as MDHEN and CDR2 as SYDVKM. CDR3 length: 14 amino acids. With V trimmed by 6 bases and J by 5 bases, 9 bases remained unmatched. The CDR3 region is CASSRDRAAYGYTF. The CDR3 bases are TGTGCCAGCAGCCGGGACAGAGCGGCATATGGCTACACCTTC.

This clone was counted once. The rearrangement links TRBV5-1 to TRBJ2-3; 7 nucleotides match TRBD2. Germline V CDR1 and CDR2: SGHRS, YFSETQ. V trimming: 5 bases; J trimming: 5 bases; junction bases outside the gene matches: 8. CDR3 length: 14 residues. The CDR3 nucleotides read TGCGCCAGCAGTTTTCTAGCGGAGATAGATACGCAGTATTTT. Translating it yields CASSFLAEIDTQYF.

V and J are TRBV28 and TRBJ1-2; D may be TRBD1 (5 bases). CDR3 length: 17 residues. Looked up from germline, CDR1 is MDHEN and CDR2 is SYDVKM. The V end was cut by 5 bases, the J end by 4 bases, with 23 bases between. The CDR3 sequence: CASSELSGQGYRYGYTF. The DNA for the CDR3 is TGTGCCAGCAGTGAGCTAAGTGGTCAGGGATACCGCTATGGCTACACCTTC.

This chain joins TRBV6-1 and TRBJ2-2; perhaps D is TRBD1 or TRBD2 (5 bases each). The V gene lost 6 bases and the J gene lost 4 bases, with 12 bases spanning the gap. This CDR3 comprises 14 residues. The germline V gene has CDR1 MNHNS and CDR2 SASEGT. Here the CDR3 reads CASRAGTVTGELFF. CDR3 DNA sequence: TGTGCCAGCAGGGCCGGGACCGTCACCGGGGAGCTGTTTTTT.